Listed below are T cell receptor beta chains from one sample, sequenced in a study of graft-versus-host responses after intestinal transplantation. The protocol was immunoSEQ multiplex PCR, while the TCRdb copy is restricted to in-frame clones and leaves out a portion. The sample records 9,500 or so clones, more than 85% being singletons. This material consisted of PBMCs, taken approximately 40 days after intestinal transplantation. The receptors originated from a human patient who received an intestinal transplant, so some T cells may come from the graft donor. The CDR3 runs from the conserved cysteine through the conserved F or W. A D gene is named only where the DNA matches it firmly. Where a row states a size, it is once, few, many or the class of an expanded clone; other rows omit it.

abundance: NA
v_gene: TRBV18
j_gene: TRBJ2-7
d_gene: TRBD2
len: 14
CDR3aa: CASSPPGGRREQYF
CDR3nt: TGTGCCAGCTCACCACCGGGGGGGAGACGAGAGCAGTACTTC

abundance: NA
v_gene: TRBV7-2
j_gene: TRBJ2-7
d_gene: NA
len: 13
CDR3aa: CASSLIRAGEQYF
CDR3nt: TGTGCCAGCAGCTTAATCAGGGCGGGGGAGCAGTACTTC

abundance: NA
v_gene: TRBV4-1
j_gene: TRBJ2-5
d_gene: TRBD1
len: 15
CDR3aa: CASSQDPGQEETQYF
CDR3nt: TGCGCCAGCAGCCAAGACCCGGGACAGGAAGAGACCCAGTACTTC

abundance: NA
v_gene: TRBV5-4
j_gene: TRBJ2-7
d_gene: NA
len: 15
CDR3aa: CASRPDRDYSYEQYF
CDR3nt: TGTGCCAGCAGACCCGACAGGGACTACTCCTACGAGCAGTACTTC

abundance: NA
v_gene: TRBV27
j_gene: TRBJ2-5
d_gene: NA
len: 14
CDR3aa: CASSLVRLRETQYF
CDR3nt: TGTGCCAGCAGTTTGGTTCGGCTAAGGGAGACCCAGTACTTC

abundance: NA
v_gene: TRBV5-1
j_gene: TRBJ1-1
d_gene: NA
len: 13
CDR3aa: CASSLDLDTEAFF
CDR3nt: TGCGCCAGCAGCCTGGACTTGGACACTGAAGCTTTCTTT

abundance: once
v_gene: TRBV9
j_gene: TRBJ2-7
d_gene: TRBD1
len: 14
CDR3aa: CASSADRGRDEQYF
CDR3nt: TGTGCCAGCAGCGCCGACAGGGGCAGGGACGAGCAGTACTTC

abundance: NA
v_gene: TRBV4-1
j_gene: TRBJ1-4
d_gene: NA
len: 16
CDR3aa: CASSQDFAGSGEKLFF
CDR3nt: TGCGCCAGCAGCCAAGATTTTGCAGGTTCGGGTGAAAAACTGTTTTTT

abundance: NA
v_gene: TRBV10-2
j_gene: TRBJ1-1
d_gene: TRBD1
len: 12
CDR3aa: CASQTGITEAFF
CDR3nt: TGCGCCAGCCAGACAGGGATCACTGAAGCTTTCTTT

abundance: NA
v_gene: TRBV5-6
j_gene: TRBJ1-1
d_gene: NA
len: 16
CDR3aa: CASSLFGGEMDTEAFF
CDR3nt: TGTGCCAGCAGCTTGTTTGGGGGGGAGATGGACACTGAAGCTTTCTTT

abundance: NA
v_gene: TRBV7-9
j_gene: TRBJ1-1
d_gene: TRBD1
len: 16
CDR3aa: CASSPGQTIVNTEAFF
CDR3nt: TGTGCCAGCAGCCCGGGACAGACAATAGTGAACACTGAAGCTTTCTTT

abundance: NA
v_gene: TRBV5-1
j_gene: TRBJ1-1
d_gene: NA
len: 13
CDR3aa: CASSLGGNTEAFF
CDR3nt: TGCGCCAGCAGCTTAGGGGGGAACACTGAAGCTTTCTTT

abundance: few
v_gene: TRBV7-9
j_gene: TRBJ1-4
d_gene: NA
len: 12
CDR3aa: CASSYDSQKLFF
CDR3nt: TGTGCCAGCAGCTACGACAGCCAAAAACTGTTTTTT

abundance: NA
v_gene: TRBV7-3
j_gene: TRBJ2-2
d_gene: NA
len: 17
CDR3aa: CASSLFFDRFNTGELFF
CDR3nt: TGTGCCAGCAGCTTATTCTTCGACAGATTCAACACCGGGGAGCTGTTTTTT

abundance: NA
v_gene: TRBV5-1
j_gene: TRBJ2-1
d_gene: NA
len: 14
CDR3aa: CASSSTGARYEQFF
CDR3nt: TGCGCCAGCTCCTCGACCGGGGCGAGGTATGAGCAGTTCTTC

abundance: NA
v_gene: TRBV5-6
j_gene: TRBJ2-1
d_gene: TRBD1
len: 16
CDR3aa: CASSPQGDFFVYEQFF
CDR3nt: TGTGCCAGCAGCCCACAGGGGGACTTTTTTGTCTATGAGCAGTTCTTC

abundance: NA
v_gene: TRBV6-5
j_gene: TRBJ2-7
d_gene: NA
len: 15
CDR3aa: CASSYFRTATYEQYF
CDR3nt: TGTGCCAGCAGTTACTTTCGGACCGCGACCTACGAGCAGTACTTC

abundance: NA
v_gene: TRBV27
j_gene: TRBJ2-3
d_gene: TRBD1
len: 13
CDR3aa: CASSDDRANTQYF
CDR3nt: TGTGCCAGCAGCGATGACAGGGCGAATACGCAGTATTTT

abundance: NA
v_gene: TRBV10-3
j_gene: TRBJ1-6
d_gene: NA
len: 13
CDR3aa: CAITGGQNSPLHF
CDR3nt: TGTGCCATCACCGGGGGTCAGAATTCACCCCTCCACTTT

abundance: NA
v_gene: TRBV7-8
j_gene: TRBJ2-5
d_gene: NA
len: 14
CDR3aa: CASSTRTDQETQYF
CDR3nt: TGTGCCAGCTCCACAAGGACAGACCAAGAGACCCAGTACTTC

abundance: NA
v_gene: TRBV18
j_gene: TRBJ1-6
d_gene: NA
len: 15
CDR3aa: CASSPPGRIFSPLHF
CDR3nt: TGTGCCAGCTCACCACCCGGACGGATATTTTCACCCCTCCACTTT

abundance: NA
v_gene: TRBV19
j_gene: TRBJ1-5
d_gene: NA
len: 12
CDR3aa: CASRQANQPQHF
CDR3nt: TGTGCCAGCCGACAGGCGAATCAGCCCCAGCATTTT

abundance: once
v_gene: TRBV5-6
j_gene: TRBJ1-1
d_gene: NA
len: 15
CDR3aa: CASSLPHYKNTEAFF
CDR3nt: TGTGCCAGCAGCTTACCCCATTACAAGAACACTGAAGCTTTCTTT

abundance: NA
v_gene: TRBV5-6
j_gene: TRBJ1-1
d_gene: NA
len: 13
CDR3aa: CASSVTPGAEAFF
CDR3nt: TGTGCCAGCAGCGTAACCCCAGGGGCTGAAGCTTTCTTT

abundance: NA
v_gene: TRBV14
j_gene: TRBJ1-6
d_gene: NA
len: 16
CDR3aa: CASSQDIGHLNSPLHF
CDR3nt: TGTGCCAGCAGCCAAGATATCGGACACCTTAATTCACCCCTCCACTTT

abundance: NA
v_gene: TRBV5-6
j_gene: TRBJ1-1
d_gene: NA
len: 16
CDR3aa: CASSPSRWAEGTEAFF
CDR3nt: TGTGCCAGCAGCCCCTCCCGGTGGGCTGAGGGCACTGAAGCTTTCTTT

abundance: NA
v_gene: TRBV2
j_gene: TRBJ1-1
d_gene: NA
len: 13
CDR3aa: CASSPEQGNEAFF
CDR3nt: TGTGCCAGCAGCCCTGAACAGGGAAATGAAGCTTTCTTT

abundance: NA
v_gene: TRBV9
j_gene: TRBJ1-2
d_gene: TRBD1
len: 15
CDR3aa: CASSVDADRVYGYTF
CDR3nt: TGTGCCAGCAGCGTAGATGCGGACAGGGTTTACGGCTACACCTTC

abundance: NA
v_gene: TRBV7-8
j_gene: TRBJ2-7
d_gene: NA
len: 15
CDR3aa: CASSLRGGSSYEQYF
CDR3nt: TGTGCCAGCAGCTTACGCGGGGGCAGCTCCTACGAGCAGTACTTC

abundance: NA
v_gene: TRBV7-8
j_gene: TRBJ1-4
d_gene: NA
len: 13
CDR3aa: CASSPPYREKLFF
CDR3nt: TGTGCCAGCAGCCCGCCGTATAGGGAAAAACTGTTTTTT

abundance: NA
v_gene: TRBV6-5
j_gene: TRBJ1-6
d_gene: NA
len: 16
CDR3aa: CASSYGVSSYNSPLHF
CDR3nt: TGTGCCAGCAGTTACGGTGTAAGCTCCTATAATTCACCCCTCCACTTT

abundance: NA
v_gene: TRBV11-2
j_gene: TRBJ2-3
d_gene: NA
len: 15
CDR3aa: CASSNQEPLTDTQYF
CDR3nt: TGTGCCAGCAGCAACCAGGAGCCATTAACAGATACGCAGTATTTT

abundance: NA
v_gene: TRBV5-4
j_gene: TRBJ1-1
d_gene: NA
len: 17
CDR3aa: CASSNRDKGVGYTEAFF
CDR3nt: TGTGCCAGCAGCAACCGGGACAAGGGGGTTGGGTACACTGAAGCTTTCTTT

abundance: once
v_gene: TRBV2
j_gene: TRBJ1-1
d_gene: NA
len: 12
CDR3aa: CANDLQSTEAFF
CDR3nt: TGTGCCAACGACCTGCAGAGCACTGAAGCTTTCTTT

abundance: NA
v_gene: TRBV7-2
j_gene: TRBJ1-5
d_gene: TRBD1
len: 14
CDR3aa: CASSLGQGRPPQHF
CDR3nt: TGTGCCAGCAGCTTAGGACAGGGGCGTCCGCCCCAGCATTTT

abundance: NA
v_gene: TRBV4-2
j_gene: TRBJ1-2
d_gene: NA
len: 13
CDR3aa: CASSQGREYGYTF
CDR3nt: TGTGCCAGCAGCCAAGGTCGGGAATACGGCTACACCTTC

abundance: NA
v_gene: TRBV2
j_gene: TRBJ1-3
d_gene: TRBD1
len: 15
CDR3aa: CASARQGLSGNTIYF
CDR3nt: TGTGCCAGCGCTAGACAGGGACTTTCTGGAAACACCATATATTTT

abundance: NA
v_gene: TRBV4-1
j_gene: TRBJ2-7
d_gene: NA
len: 11
CDR3aa: CASSHGYEQYF
CDR3nt: TGCGCCAGCAGCCACGGTTACGAGCAGTACTTC

abundance: NA
v_gene: TRBV7-9
j_gene: TRBJ1-3
d_gene: NA
len: 15
CDR3aa: CASSWGHYSGNTIYF
CDR3nt: TGTGCCAGCAGCTGGGGACACTACTCTGGAAACACCATATATTTT

abundance: NA
v_gene: TRBV19
j_gene: TRBJ1-5
d_gene: TRBD1
len: 16
CDR3aa: CASRSGGQYSNQPQHF
CDR3nt: TGTGCCAGTAGATCGGGGGGACAGTATAGCAATCAGCCCCAGCATTTT

abundance: NA
v_gene: TRBV13
j_gene: TRBJ2-7
d_gene: TRBD2
len: 14
CDR3aa: CASSLGGYSYEQYF
CDR3nt: TGTGCCAGCAGCTTGGGGGGGTACTCCTACGAGCAGTACTTC

abundance: NA
v_gene: TRBV29-1
j_gene: TRBJ1-2
d_gene: NA
len: 11
CDR3aa: CSVEYGIGYTF
CDR3nt: TGCAGCGTTGAGTATGGCATCGGCTACACCTTC

abundance: NA
v_gene: TRBV6-6
j_gene: TRBJ1-2
d_gene: TRBD1
len: 14
CDR3aa: CASSEGQSHYGYTF
CDR3nt: TGTGCCAGCAGTGAGGGACAGTCCCATTATGGCTACACCTTC

abundance: NA
v_gene: TRBV2
j_gene: TRBJ2-7
d_gene: TRBD2
len: 13
CDR3aa: CATQGLAGNEQYF
CDR3nt: TGTGCCACCCAAGGACTAGCGGGGAACGAGCAGTACTTC